This T cell receptor beta chain was recovered during a study of OX40 agonist ivuxolimab in advanced cancers. Overall study: Cohort: roughly 79% men, mean age approximately 60, aged roughly 23 to 90.

The table came from immunoSEQ multiplex PCR; TCRdb's copy has only in-frame clones and leaves some out. The sample includes more than 75,000 clones, about 85% of them seen just once. Trimming removed 0 bases at V and 5 bases at J, with 10 bases between. Germline assignment: CDR1 MNHNY and CDR2 SVGAGI (reference sequence). This CDR3 is built from 15 residues. J is TRBJ1-4 and V is TRBV6-6; a possible D gene is TRBD1 (6 bases). The sequencing here drew on CD4+ or CD8+ T cells sorted from blood, taken in a trial of the OX40 agonist ivuxolimab. The origin of this receptor is an adult with an advanced solid tumor such as melanoma, head and neck, liver or kidney cancer. CDR3 sequence: CASSYSGRGNEKLFF. The CDR3 DNA reads as TGTGCCAGCAGTTACTCGGGCAGGGGAAATGAAAAACTGTTTTTT.